These 22 T cell receptor beta chains originate from one sample sequenced in a study of blood T cell repertoires in COVID-19 (dated by TCRdb to 2019 to 2021). The library relied on the immunoSEQ multiplex PCR assay. Here the immuneACCESS table is served through TCRdb, limited to in-frame sequences with V and J called. Missing clones are a known gap in these copies; in checked studies unresolved V genes cover under half, and the rest lacks a known reason. Present in this sample are about 190,000 clones, around 86% of which were seen just once. About 7% of the sample goes to the ten largest clones. Sequenced material: peripheral blood. These receptors all come from a man between 40 and 49 years old with acute or convalescent COVID-19.

The chain is built from TRBV18 and TRBJ1-3, with D unclear. The CDR3 runs to 12 residues. The V end was cut by 4 bases, the J end by 4 bases, with 5 bases between. Germline V gene sequence: CDR1 KGHSH, CDR2 LQKENI. CDR3 in amino acids: CASSLAGNTIYF. DNA of the CDR3: TGTGCCAGCTCACTAGCCGGAAACACCATATATTTT.

The V gene is TRBV6-5, the J gene TRBJ1-5, with 7 bases aligning to TRBD1. This CDR3 contains 14 residues. After removal of 5 bases from V and 3 bases from J, the junction contained 4 bases not matched to a gene. Germline V CDR1 and CDR2: MNHEY, SVGAGI. The CDR3 loop is CASSQQGINQPQHF. Here the CDR3 DNA reads TGTGCCAGCAGTCAACAGGGGATCAATCAGCCCCAGCATTTT.

The genes are TRBV2 and TRBJ2-3; the D is unclear. Trimming removed 5 bases from V and 1 base from J, with 10 bases in between. CDR1 and CDR2 from the germline V gene are SNHLY and FYNNEI. This CDR3 contains 14 residues. In nucleotides, the CDR3 is TGTGCCAGCAGTATTTTCCAGGGCACAGATACGCAGTATTTT. This translates into CASSIFQGTDTQYF.

This clone has only one observation. This sequence joins TRBV28 and TRBJ2-3, with unresolved D. The CDR3 loop spans 16 amino acids. CDR1 and CDR2 from the germline V gene are MDHEN and SYDVKM. The V and J ends lost 5 bases and 1 base respectively, with 16 bases between them. In nucleotides, the CDR3 is TGTGCCAGCAGTATCAGGCTGCTCGTCGGCACAGATACGCAGTATTTT. It is translated as CASSIRLLVGTDTQYF. Looking up the rest from reference TRBV28 and TRBJ2-3 gives the full variable domain: DVKVTQSSRYLVKRTGEKVFLECVQDMDHENMFWYRQDPGLGLRLIYFSYDVKMKEKGDIPEGYSVSREKKERFSLILESASTNQTSMYLCASSIRLLVGTDTQYFGPGTRLTVL.

The J gene is TRBJ2-2, the V gene TRBV10-2; TRBD1 agrees at 12 bases. Germline-derived CDR1 and CDR2 are WSHSY and SAAADI. This CDR3 spans 14 amino acids. The trim removed 8 bases at V and 6 bases at J, leaving 4 bases unmatched. DNA for the CDR3: TGCGCCAGCGGGGGACAGGGGGCTTCCGGGGAGCTGTTTTTT. Its protein is CASGGQGASGELFF.

The chain is built from TRBV10-1 and TRBJ1-2; TRBD1 might be the D (5 bases). V shed 2 bases and J shed 6 bases, with 10 bases lying between them. There are 13 residues in the CDR3. From germline, CDR1 is WNHNN and CDR2 SYGVQD (reference sequence). The CDR3 loop reads CASSENLGDGYTF. CDR3 sequence (DNA): TGCGCCAGCAGTGAGAATCTAGGGGATGGCTACACCTTC.

The gene calls are TRBV30 and TRBJ1-6; 8 bases align to TRBD1. The CDR3 is 14 amino acids. Germline loops: CDR1 GTSNPN, CDR2 SVGIG (reference sequence). With 2 bases clipped from V and 9 bases from J, the junction kept 6 bases outside the gene matches. CDR3 protein: CAWSSRGQVSPLHF. The CDR3 nucleotides read TGTGCCTGGAGTAGCAGGGGGCAGGTTTCACCCCTCCACTTT. The variable domain in full, with the rest retrieved from reference TRBV30 and TRBJ1-6, is SQTIHQWPATLVQPVGSPLSLECTVEGTSNPNLYWYRQAAGRGLQLLFYSVGIGQISSEVPQNLSASRPQDRQFILSSKKLLLSDSGFYLCAWSSRGQVSPLHFGNGTRLTVT.

The chain uses TRBV27 and TRBJ2-7; 10 nucleotides match TRBD2. V trimming: 0 bases; J trimming: 0 bases; junction bases outside the gene matches: 5. Germline V CDR1 and CDR2: MNHEY, SMNVEV (reference sequence). The length of the CDR3 is 17 residues. The CDR3 spells CASSLSPSSGSSYEQYF. In DNA, the CDR3 is TGTGCCAGCAGTTTATCCCCGTCTAGCGGGAGCTCCTACGAGCAGTACTTC.

The chain recombines TRBV5-1 with TRBJ2-5; 10 nucleotides match TRBD1. Trimming cost V 3 bases and J 4 bases; bases outside gene matches: 15. The CDR3 is 18 amino acids. Germline values: CDR1 SGHRS, CDR2 YFSETQ. CDR3 bases: TGCGCCAGCAGCTCCTGGCCGGGACAGGGGTCCACTCTAGAGACCCAGTACTTC. This gives the protein CASSSWPGQGSTLETQYF.

The chain employs TRBV6-2 or TRBV6-3 and TRBJ1-1; no definite D call. V was pared by 5 bases and J by 7 bases, with 14 bases between. The CDR3 spans 13 residues. Germline V gives CDR1 MNHEY, CDR2 SVGEGT. This CDR3 is CASSMRVWGEAFF. The CDR3 DNA reads as TGTGCCAGCAGTATGAGGGTGTGGGGTGAAGCTTTCTTT.

The chain is built from TRBV6-2 or TRBV6-3 and TRBJ2-2; tentative D call: TRBD1 (6 bases). V shed 4 bases and J shed 1 base, with 7 bases lying between them. Germline lookup yields CDR1 MNHEY and CDR2 SVGEGT. The CDR3 extends over 14 amino acids. The CDR3 DNA reads TGTGCCAGCAGTTTACAGGGGAACACCGGGGAGCTGTTTTTT. It encodes CASSLQGNTGELFF.

The sample holds one count of this clone. The chain has TRBV9 and TRBJ2-1, with TRBD1 matching over 8 bases. The CDR3 contains 14 residues. CDR1 and CDR2 (germline): SGDLS, YYNGEE. V gave up 2 bases and J gave up 15 bases; unmatched junction bases: 13. The CDR3 sequence: CASSVIFPGDRGFF. The CDR3 DNA is TGTGCCAGCAGCGTTATATTTCCGGGCGACAGGGGGTTCTTC.

The chain links TRBV27 to TRBJ1-1, with D maybe TRBD1 (6 bases). Germline V gene data show CDR1 as MNHEY and CDR2 as SMNVEV (reference sequence). The CDR3 sequence is 14 residues long. The V gene lost 5 bases and the J gene lost 4 bases, with 14 bases spanning the gap. Here the CDR3 DNA reads TGTGCCAGCAGTATAAACAGGGCGGCCACTGAAGCTTTCTTT. It translates to CASSINRAATEAFF.

This clone was observed a single time. The gene calls are TRBV7-9 and TRBJ1-1; the D is unclear. Per germline, CDR1 SEHNR and CDR2 FQNEAQ (reference sequence). The CDR3 has 17 amino acids. The V end lost 1 base, the J end lost 1 base, and 16 bases lay between the germline ends. In DNA, the CDR3 is TGTGCCAGCAGCTTAGTGGGTGCGGTAGGCAAGAACACTGAAGCTTTCTTT. Its translation is CASSLVGAVGKNTEAFF.

The chain recombines TRBV18 with TRBJ1-1, with 7 bases aligning to TRBD1. Per the germline V gene, CDR1 is KGHSH and CDR2 is LQKENI. The V segment lost 2 bases and the J segment 4 bases; nucleotides outside the gene matches: 1. CDR3 length: 13 amino acids. The CDR3 coding sequence is TGTGCCAGCTCACCAGACAGGGCCACTGAAGCTTTCTTT. Its protein is CASSPDRATEAFF. The whole variable domain, remainder taken from reference TRBV18 and TRBJ1-1, is NAGVMQNPRHLVRRRGQEARLRCSPMKGHSHVYWYRQLPEEGLKFMVYLQKENIIDESGMPKERFSAEFPKEGPSILRIQQVVRGDSAAYFCASSPDRATEAFFGQGTRLTVV.

J is TRBJ1-5 and V is TRBV28, with D perhaps TRBD1 (5 bases). V was cut by 4 bases and J by 9 bases, with 10 bases left in between. The CDR3 runs 12 residues. Per germline, CDR1 MDHEN and CDR2 SYDVKM. The CDR3, as DNA: TGTGCCAGCAGTTCGAACCAGGGGCCCCAGCATTTT. Amino acid sequence: CASSSNQGPQHF.

The rearrangement uses TRBV30 and TRBJ1-5; possibly TRBD1 for D (5 bases). V was pared by 3 bases and J by 2 bases, with 8 bases between. CDR3 size: 13 residues. From germline, CDR1 is GTSNPN and CDR2 SVGIG (reference sequence). Written as DNA, the CDR3 is TGTGCCTGGAGGGGGCAGGGCAATCAGCCCCAGCATTTT. As protein: CAWRGQGNQPQHF.

V and J are TRBV12-3 or TRBV12-4 and TRBJ2-2, with D uncertain. Trimming took 3 bases from V and 14 from J, leaving 13 bases between them. The CDR3 has 12 residues. The CDR3 here is CASSFPDWILFF. The CDR3 region has the DNA TGTGCCAGCAGTTTCCCAGACTGGATCCTGTTTTTT.

The chain couples TRBV18 to TRBJ2-7; 10 nucleotides agree with TRBD2. There are 16 residues in the CDR3. V lost 3 bases, J lost 6 bases, and 11 bases stayed unmatched. The germline V gene has CDR1 KGHSH and CDR2 LQKENI. As DNA, the CDR3 is TGTGCCAGCTCACCGCAAGTGAGCGGGGGGGCGAGCGAGCAGTACTTC. Protein sequence: CASSPQVSGGASEQYF.

V is TRBV25-1 and J is TRBJ1-1; no clear D. V lost 4 bases to trimming and J lost 6 bases, with 15 bases between them. Germline V gene data show CDR1 as MGHDK and CDR2 as SYGVNS. This CDR3 comprises 14 residues. CDR3 amino acids: CASSGIQGRAEAFF. CDR3 in DNA: TGTGCCAGCAGTGGGATTCAAGGGAGAGCTGAAGCTTTCTTT.

CDR3 sequence: CASSLRDSNSDTQYF. The DNA of the CDR3 is TGTGCCAGCAGCTTACGGGATTCTAATTCAGATACGCAGTATTTT. The gene calls are TRBV7-3 and TRBJ2-3; tentative D call: TRBD2 (5 bases). The CDR3 contains 15 residues. Germline V CDR1 and CDR2: SGHTA, FQGTGA. The germline V and J ends were trimmed by 2 bases and 4 bases, with 13 bases remaining between them.

The V gene is TRBV19, the J gene TRBJ1-5; 7 bases align to TRBD1. V shed 6 bases, J shed 6 bases, and the junction held 2 bases outside the gene matches. The length of the CDR3 is 12 residues. Germline values: CDR1 LNHDA, CDR2 SQIVND (reference sequence). CDR3 residues: CASRRQGQPQHF. Here the CDR3 DNA reads TGTGCCAGTAGGAGACAGGGTCAGCCCCAGCATTTT. The full variable domain, rest sourced from reference TRBV19 and TRBJ1-5, is DGGITQSPKYLFRKEGQNVTLSCEQNLNHDAMYWYRQDPGQGLRLIYYSQIVNDFQKGDIAEGYSVSREKKESFPLTVTSAQKNPTAFYLCASRRQGQPQHFGDGTRLSIL.